This TCR beta chain was identified in a study of monozygotic twins with inflammatory bowel disease (dated by TCRdb to between 2019 and 2020). Notes on the research overall: A total of 28 monozygotic twin pairs were included in the full study, comprising nine German pairs (four IBD-concordant, five IBD-discordant) and 19 IBD-discordant Danish pairs. The search for disease-associated traits relied mainly on comparing IBD patients with their genetically identical healthy co-twins within discordant pairs. Each individual had, on average, about 151 000 unique TCRalpha sequences and 181 000 unique TCRbeta sequences available for analysis. The study at large found these results: A decrease in TCRbeta repertoire diversity, as measured by inverse Simpson index, was observed in IBD patients compared with their healthy co-twins. Compared with healthy twins, IBD patients had fewer clonotypes in common with other individuals, a difference most pronounced in patients showing signs of disease activity. No single strong signal or clonotype linked to IBD turned up in the results, so the idea that one exists was not supported. Repertoire similarity did not differ between concordant and discordant twins, which could be due to limited statistical power. Because patients received different immunosuppressive treatments, the repertoires may have picked up extra background noise and variability between individuals. The analysis was unable to tell apart different T cell subtypes.

The library was generated by 5' RACE. The input for every TCR library was roughly 3,200 ng of total RNA. For each sample, cDNA synthesis with SMARTScribe reverse transcriptase was split into eight separate reactions. During cDNA synthesis, unique molecular identifiers containing a 6-nucleotide sample barcode were introduced by template switching. Two nested PCRs of about 15 and 9 cycles amplified the TCRalpha and TCRbeta cDNA, and bead purification followed each PCR. Before amplification, cDNA was treated with uracil DNA-glycosylase and purified using the QIAquick PCR purification kit. The second PCR added Illumina TruSeq-compatible adapters along with sample-specific barcodes. TapeStation and Qubit were used to check library quality and concentration, and roughly 4.8 ng of each library went into the pool. Pooled libraries were sequenced on an Illumina HiSeq2500 single-index Rapid Run with 2 x 100 bp reads and custom sequencing primers. On the study's bioinformatics: PCR and sequencing errors were corrected by UMI-based consensus assembly using MiGEC version 1.2.6. MiXCR version 2.1.1 was used for V(D)J alignment, clonotype assembly and CDR3 extraction. To normalise gene usage, clonotype sharing and MAIT/NKT TCR abundance, the analysis used the top 1000, 10 000 and 20 000 clonotypes per sample. Diversity was computed as the inverse Simpson index with the vegan R package after downsampling to 27 000 UMIs. Paired Mann-Whitney U tests on discordant twin pairs were used, with Benjamini-Hochberg multiple-testing correction. TCRdb reprocessed the reads into one record per CDR3 protein sequence, lacking DNA. The V and J calls and clone size are TCRdb's, not the authors'. The sample has approximately 420,000 distinct CDR3 sequences on record. Jointly, the top ten make up around 2.4% of the sample.

A roughly 2.5 ml peripheral blood sample was drawn into PAXgene tubes per donor and stored at -80°C. Without T cell sorting, total RNA was isolated from whole blood using the PAXgene blood miRNA kit on an automated QIAcube. Deep TCRalpha and TCRbeta repertoire profiling with unique molecular barcoding was performed on peripheral blood of monozygotic twin pairs concordant or discordant for inflammatory bowel disease. Smoking habits were recorded for all twin pairs, with individuals classified as current, former or never smokers. A note on this clonotype: This clone's antigen is unknown.

This clonotype was sampled from a human donor with ulcerative colitis or Crohn's disease, or a healthy co-twin of an affected twin (not recorded which). Sequencing input: blood.

The CDR3 region has the sequence CASSIARYNEQFF. Recombination linked TRBV19 to TRBJ2-1. Reading the germline V gene (reference sequence) gives CDR1 LNHDA and CDR2 SQIVND. Reading from cysteine to phenylalanine, the CDR3 counts 13 amino acids. The DNA is not on file. Reference TRBV19 and TRBJ2-1 proteins supply the regions before and after the CDR3; the full variable domain is: DGGITQSPKYLFRKEGQNVTLSCEQNLNHDAMYWYRQDPGQGLRLIYYSQIVNDFQKGDIAEGYSVSREKKESFPLTVTSAQKNPTAFYLCASSIARYNEQFFGPGTRLTVL.